This is a list of T cell receptor beta chains from one sample in a study of cytomegalovirus exposure and HLA in healthy donors. Sequenced by immunoSEQ multiplex PCR; TCRdb stores in-frame clones only, minus some. The data contain 75,000 to 100,000 clones, around 69% of them singletons. Sequenced material: PBMCs. These receptors all come from a woman aged 60-75 years in good health and CMV-seropositive. The CDR3 runs from the conserved cysteine through the conserved F or W. Each record gives: J gene, D gene, V gene, clone size, CDR3 DNA, CDR3 protein. The D gene is left open where the match is weak. Size is omitted from some rows. Given values are once, few, many or a class for expanded clones.

TRBJ2-1	-	TRBV5-1	-	TGCGCCAGCAGTCAGTCAGCGGTCGATTACAATGAGCAGTTCTTC	CASSQSAVDYNEQFF
TRBJ2-7	-	TRBV20-1	few	TGCAGTACTCGAGGGGAGGTCGAGCAGTACTTC	CSTRGEVEQYF
TRBJ1-4	TRBD1	TRBV28	-	TGTGCCAGCAGGGCGACAGGGCCTAATGAAAAACTGTTTTTT	CASRATGPNEKLFF
TRBJ1-3	TRBD1	TRBV19	-	TGTGCCAGTAGTCGAGGACAGGGGGCATCTTTAGCGGCTGGAAACACCATATATTTT	CASSRGQGASLAAGNTIYF
TRBJ2-1	-	TRBV5-4	once	TGTGCCAGCAGCTCCCTGTCAAAGCGAGCCTCCTACAATGAGCAGTTCTTC	CASSSLSKRASYNEQFF
TRBJ2-3	-	TRBV5-1	-	TGCGCCAGCAGCGGACAAAGGGGGACAGATACGCAGTATTTT	CASSGQRGTDTQYF
TRBJ2-1	TRBD1	TRBV27	-	TGTGCCAGTTTCAAACTCGCAGGGGGCGTGATCGATGAGCAGTTCTTC	CASFKLAGGVIDEQFF
TRBJ2-5	-	TRBV10-1	-	TGCGCCAGCAGTTCTCACAGGCTTGAGACCCAGTACTTC	CASSSHRLETQYF
TRBJ1-1	-	TRBV5-1	-	TGCGCCAGCAGCTTGTTCACTGGTGAAGCTTTCTTT	CASSLFTGEAFF
TRBJ2-1	-	TRBV7-9	-	TGTGCCAGCAGACACCCAGGGGCTTCGACGTCCTACAATGAGCAGTTCTTC	CASRHPGASTSYNEQFF
TRBJ2-7	-	TRBV19	-	TGTGCCAGTAGTATACGGTCCCCGAGTGAGCAGTACTTC	CASSIRSPSEQYF
TRBJ1-4	-	TRBV10-3	few	TGTGCCATCAGTGAGTCGCCAGGTTCGGGAGAAAAACTGTTTTTT	CAISESPGSGEKLFF
TRBJ1-5	-	TRBV28	-	TGTGCCAGCAGTTTCAGGGGCCGGGGTAGGCAGCCCCAGCATTTT	CASSFRGRGRQPQHF
TRBJ2-7	TRBD2	TRBV5-5	few	TGTGCCAGCAGCTGGGGCGGGGGTTTAGACGAGCAGTACTTC	CASSWGGGLDEQYF
TRBJ2-7	-	TRBV30	-	TGTGCCTGGTCTGCGGGGTCCTACGAGCAGTACTTC	CAWSAGSYEQYF
TRBJ2-3	TRBD2	TRBV15	few	TGTGCCACCAGCAGATCGACGGGAGGTAGGCCAGATACGCAGTATTTT	CATSRSTGGRPDTQYF
TRBJ2-5	TRBD2	TRBV6-5	-	TGTGCCAGCAGTCCGGGAGGGATAACTAAAGAGACCCAGTACTTC	CASSPGGITKETQYF
TRBJ2-1	-	TRBV18	-	TGTGCCAGCTCACCACCGTATAGCCTGGCCCACCATGAGCAGTTCTTC	CASSPPYSLAHHEQFF
TRBJ1-1	-	TRBV11-2	-	TGTGCCAGCAGCGGTAATATATACCTGGGGGGGAATACTGAAGCTTTCTTT	CASSGNIYLGGNTEAFF
TRBJ1-2	-	TRBV27	-	TGTGCCAGCAGTCGGTCTAACTATGGCTACACCTTC	CASSRSNYGYTF
TRBJ2-7	TRBD2	TRBV9	once	TGTGCCAGCAGCGTGGGACTAGCGGACCGACGGGGCTCCTACGAGCAGTACTTC	CASSVGLADRRGSYEQYF
TRBJ1-1	-	TRBV6-1	few	TGTGCCAGCAGTGAAACTGTATTGAACACTGAAGCTTTCTTT	CASSETVLNTEAFF
TRBJ2-2	TRBD2	TRBV19	-	TGTGCCAGTAGTAAGCGGGAGCTGAACACCGGGGAGCTGTTTTTT	CASSKRELNTGELFF
TRBJ1-6	-	TRBV15	-	TGTGCCACCAGCAGAGATCAGCAGGGAAATTCACCCCTCCACTTT	CATSRDQQGNSPLHF
TRBJ2-3	TRBD2	TRBV7-2	-	TGTGCCAGCAGCTCCAGCGGGGGACTTGGCACAGATACGCAGTATTTT	CASSSSGGLGTDTQYF
TRBJ2-1	TRBD2	TRBV10-2	once	TGCGCCAGCAGTGAGTTAGCGGGATCTGTCAATGAGCAGTTCTTC	CASSELAGSVNEQFF
TRBJ1-5	-	TRBV30	-	TGTGCCTGGAGGGGTGGGGGGGGTCTGGGGCAGCCCCAGCATTTT	CAWRGGGGLGQPQHF
TRBJ2-5	TRBD2	TRBV30	-	TGTGCCTGGAGTATTAAAAGCGGGAGCGTAGGTGGCCAGTACTTC	CAWSIKSGSVGGQYF
TRBJ2-2	-	TRBV2	-	TGTGCCAGCAGTAGTCAGGGGGGCGGGGAGCTGTTTTTT	CASSSQGGGELFF
TRBJ2-1	TRBD2	TRBV7-3	-	TGTGCCAGCAGCTTAAAGCGGGCTAGCGGTTACAATGAGCAGTTCTTC	CASSLKRASGYNEQFF
TRBJ1-1	-	TRBV5-1	-	TGCGCCAGCAGCTTACGAACGGCAGGGGATTCCGCTGAAGCTTTCTTT	CASSLRTAGDSAEAFF
TRBJ2-7	TRBD1	TRBV7-3	few	TGTGCCAGCAGCTTAGGGACAGGGGGCTCCGAGCAGTACTTC	CASSLGTGGSEQYF
TRBJ2-1	-	TRBV5-1	-	TGCGCCAGCAGACAGGTGAGCTCCTACAATGAGCAGTTCTTC	CASRQVSSYNEQFF
TRBJ2-5	TRBD2	TRBV23-1	-	TGCGCCAGCAGTCTCAAAAGCGGGAGGGTCTGGGAGACCCAGTACTTC	CASSLKSGRVWETQYF
TRBJ1-4	TRBD1	TRBV30	-	TGTGCCTGGAGCTCGACAGGGAGAGGTGAAAAACTGTTTTTT	CAWSSTGRGEKLFF
TRBJ2-7	TRBD2	TRBV27	-	TGTGCCAGCAGTTTTGGTCCCCTAGCGGGGGGCTACGAGCAGTACTTC	CASSFGPLAGGYEQYF
TRBJ1-1	TRBD1	TRBV6-1	few	TGTGCCAGCAGGGACCGGGACAGGGGGGAAGCTTTCTTT	CASRDRDRGEAFF
TRBJ2-3	TRBD2	TRBV5-1	-	TGCGCCAGCAGTTATAGCGGGGGCACAGATACGCAGTATTTT	CASSYSGGTDTQYF
TRBJ2-7	TRBD2	TRBV30	-	TGTGCGGCGGGGGACTGGGGACTAGCGACCTCCTACGAGCAGTACTTC	CAAGDWGLATSYEQYF
TRBJ2-7	TRBD2	TRBV13	-	TGTGCCAGCAGGAGTAGCGGGGCCTACGAGCAGTACTTC	CASRSSGAYEQYF
TRBJ2-4	-	TRBV11-2	-	TGTGCCAGCAGCTCGCGATTAGCCAAAAACATTCAGTACTTC	CASSSRLAKNIQYF
TRBJ2-7	-	TRBV18	-	TGTGCCAGCTCACCACCCGGAATGTTGGGGGGAGAGACCGAGCAGTACTTC	CASSPPGMLGGETEQYF
TRBJ1-5	TRBD1	TRBV7-2	-	TGTGCCAGCAGCTACAGGGGATTGCATCAGCCCCAGCATTTT	CASSYRGLHQPQHF